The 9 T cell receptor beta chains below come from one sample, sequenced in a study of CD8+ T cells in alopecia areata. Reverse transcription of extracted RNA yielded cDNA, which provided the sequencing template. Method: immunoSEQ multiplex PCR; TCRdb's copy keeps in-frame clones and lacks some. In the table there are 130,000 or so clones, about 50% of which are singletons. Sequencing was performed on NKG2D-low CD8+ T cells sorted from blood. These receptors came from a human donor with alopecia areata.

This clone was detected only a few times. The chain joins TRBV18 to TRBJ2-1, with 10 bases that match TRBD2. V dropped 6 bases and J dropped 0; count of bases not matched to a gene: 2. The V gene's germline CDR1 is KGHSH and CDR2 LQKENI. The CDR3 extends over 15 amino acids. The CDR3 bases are TGTGCCAGCTCGGCTAGCGGGAGCTCCTACAATGAGCAGTTCTTC. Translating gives CASSASGSSYNEQFF.

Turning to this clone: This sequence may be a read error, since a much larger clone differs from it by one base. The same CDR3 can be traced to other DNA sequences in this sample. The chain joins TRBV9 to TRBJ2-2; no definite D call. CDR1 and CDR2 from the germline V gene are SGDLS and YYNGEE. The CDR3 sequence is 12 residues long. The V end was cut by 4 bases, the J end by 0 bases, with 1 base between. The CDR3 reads CASSPNTGELFF. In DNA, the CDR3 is TGTGCCAGCAGCCCGAACACCGGGGAGCTGTTTTTT.

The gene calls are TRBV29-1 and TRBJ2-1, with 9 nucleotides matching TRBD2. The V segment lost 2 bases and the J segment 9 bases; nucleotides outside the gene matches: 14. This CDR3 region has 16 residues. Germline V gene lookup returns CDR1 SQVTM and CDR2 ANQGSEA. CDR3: CSVEFSSGTVVGEQFF. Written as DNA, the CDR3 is TGCAGCGTTGAATTTTCTAGCGGGACGGTCGTGGGTGAGCAGTTCTTC.

The CDR3 loop reads CSVEDGSGDEKLFF. The CDR3 DNA is TGCAGCGTTGAAGATGGGTCAGGGGACGAAAAACTGTTTTTT. This rearrangement joins TRBV29-1 to TRBJ1-4; tentative D call: TRBD1 (6 bases). CDR1 and CDR2 from the germline V gene are SQVTM and ANQGSEA. There are 14 residues in the CDR3. Trimming removed 0 bases from V and 8 bases from J, with 13 bases in between.

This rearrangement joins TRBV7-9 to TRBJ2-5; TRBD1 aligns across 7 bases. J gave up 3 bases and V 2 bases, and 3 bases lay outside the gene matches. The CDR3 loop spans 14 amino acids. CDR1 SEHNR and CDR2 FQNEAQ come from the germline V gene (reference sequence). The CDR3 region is CASSLSGTEETQYF. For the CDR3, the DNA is TGTGCCAGCAGCTTATCGGGGACAGAAGAGACCCAGTACTTC. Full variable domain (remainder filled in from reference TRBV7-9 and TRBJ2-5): DTGVSQNPRHKITKRGQNVTFRCDPISEHNRLYWYRQTLGQGPEFLTYFQNEAQLEKSRLLSDRFSAERPKGSFSTLEIQRTEQGDSAMYLCASSLSGTEETQYFGPGTRLLVL.

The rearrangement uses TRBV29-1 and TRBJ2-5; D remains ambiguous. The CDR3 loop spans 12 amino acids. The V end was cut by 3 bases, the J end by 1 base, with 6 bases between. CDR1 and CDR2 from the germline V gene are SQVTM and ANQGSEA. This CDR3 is CSVDEGQETQYF. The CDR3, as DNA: TGCAGCGTTGACGAAGGCCAAGAGACCCAGTACTTC.

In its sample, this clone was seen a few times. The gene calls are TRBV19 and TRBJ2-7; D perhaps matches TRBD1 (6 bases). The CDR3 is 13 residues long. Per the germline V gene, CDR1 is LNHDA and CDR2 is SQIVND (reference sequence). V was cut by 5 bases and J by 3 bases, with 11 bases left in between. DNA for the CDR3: TGTGCCAGTAGTTTCGACAGGAGCTACGAGCAGTACTTC. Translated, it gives CASSFDRSYEQYF.

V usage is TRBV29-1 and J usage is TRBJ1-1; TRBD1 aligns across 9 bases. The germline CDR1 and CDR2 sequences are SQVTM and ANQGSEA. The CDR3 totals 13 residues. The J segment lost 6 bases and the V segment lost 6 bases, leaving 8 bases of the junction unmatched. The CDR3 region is CSVSQGALAEAFF. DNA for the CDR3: TGCAGCGTCTCACAGGGGGCATTGGCTGAAGCTTTCTTT. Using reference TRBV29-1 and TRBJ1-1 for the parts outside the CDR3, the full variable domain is SAVISQKPSRDICQRGTSLTIQCQVDSQVTMMFWYRQQPGQSLTLIATANQGSEATYESGFVIDKFPISRPNLTFSTLTVSNMSPEDSSIYLCSVSQGALAEAFFGQGTRLTVV.

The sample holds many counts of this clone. This CDR3 reads CASSLEEFSGANVLTF. For the CDR3, the DNA is TGCGCCAGCAGCTTGGAGGAGTTCTCTGGGGCCAACGTCCTGACTTTC. The rearrangement joins TRBV5-1 to TRBJ2-6; no clear D gene. Germline V lookup: CDR1 SGHRS, CDR2 YFSETQ. This CDR3 comprises 16 residues. V was clipped by 0 bases and J by 0 bases, with 7 bases between them.